This TCR beta chain stems from a study of Ad26.COV2.S vaccination and SARS-CoV-2 variants. V shed 6 bases and J shed 7 bases, with 16 bases lying between them. CDR1 and CDR2 (germline): MNHEY, SVGAGI. The length of the CDR3 is 13 residues. The treatment denotes: 19 received Ad26.COV2.S at low or high dose, single or two shots; roughly five received placebo; per-sample allocation not given. Samples were taken on day 63 after the first vaccine or placebo injection. An Ad26 vector expressing Wuhan-strain SARS-CoV-2 spike constituted the vaccine. Assay: immunoSEQ multiplex PCR; the TCRdb copy retains only in-frame clones and omits some. This repertoire shows approximately 460,000 clones, about nine tenths found once; its top ten account for roughly 1.7%. To note about this clone: Its antigen is undetermined.

Findings and caveats of the study: Spike-specific TCR breadth was greater after Ad26.COV2.S than placebo.

The TCR comes from a person aged 18-65 years who received the Ad26.COV2.S COVID-19 vaccine or a placebo. The sequencing used peripheral blood, collected in a trial of Ad26.COV2.S vaccine versus placebo. The gene calls are TRBV6-5 and TRBJ2-7; TRBD1 is a possible D gene (6 bases). The CDR3, as DNA: TGTGCCAGCAGGCCCATGGGGGCATGGGAGCAGTACTTC. It yields the protein CASRPMGAWEQYF.